The 20 T cell receptor beta chains given below trace back to one sample, sequenced in a study of CD8+CD57+ T cells in acquired aplastic anemia. It was patients with CD8+CD57+ cell expansion by flow cytometry who were chosen for sequencing. Genomic DNA provided the template from which TCR beta VDJ and CDR3 profiles were obtained. A single record per CDR3 protein comes from TCRdb applying MiXCR to the reads. Of 260,000 or so distinct CDR3 sequences in the sample, approximately 86% were seen once. Sequencing was done on a sample of sorted CD4+, CD8+, or CD8+CD57+ T cells (not recorded which) from PBMCs. These TCRs come from a human donor with aplastic anemia.

Remarks on this clonotype: Because the CDR3's place on the DNA is in doubt, the DNA is left out and the CDR3 is given as listed by TCRdb. The chain has TRBV9 and TRBJ1-2. Germline assignment: CDR1 SGDLS and CDR2 YYNGEE. The CDR3 is 15 residues long, ends included. The CDR3 sequence is CASSVSSRGYTFDTF.

The count of this clonotype is one. J is TRBJ1-2 and V is TRBV7-6, with D possibly matching TRBD1 (6 bases). CDR1 and CDR2 from the germline V gene are SGHVS and FNYEAQ. This CDR3 contains 15 residues. Trimming stripped 0 bases from V and 12 bases from J, with 20 bases between. CDR3 residues: CASSLAGGTEEAHTF. CDR3 nucleotides: TGTGCCAGCAGCTTAGCCGGGGGCACAGAAGAGGCCCACACCTTC.

The CDR3 nucleotides are TGCGCCAGCAGCTTGGAATTGTACGGGAATAATTCACCCCTCCACTTT. It specifies CASSLELYGNNSPLHF. This chain joins TRBV5-1 and TRBJ1-6; D gene uncertain. This CDR3 is built from 16 residues. The germline V gene encodes CDR1 SGHRS and CDR2 YFSETQ. V lost 0 bases and J lost 5, with 12 bases in between.

The chain carries TRBV7-2 and TRBJ2-3; 9 bases are shared with TRBD2. The V gene's germline CDR1 is SGHTA and CDR2 FQGNSA. V lost 4 bases, J lost 2 bases, and 4 bases stayed unmatched. The CDR3 contains 15 residues. The CDR3 sequence is CASSYTSGYTDTQYF. The CDR3, as DNA: TGTGCCAGCAGCTACACTAGCGGGTACACAGATACGCAGTATTTT.

The chain links TRBV5-5 to TRBJ2-2; D remains ambiguous. This CDR3 contains 15 residues. Between the trimmed V and J ends, which lost 0 bases and 3 bases, there was a span of 9 bases. Looked up from germline, CDR1 is SGHKS and CDR2 is YYEKEE (reference sequence). The CDR3 here is CASSLDRGYTGELFF. Written as DNA, the CDR3 is TGTGCCAGCAGCTTGGACAGAGGCTACACCGGGGAGCTGTTTTTT.

The rearrangement uses TRBV2 and TRBJ1-1; D remains ambiguous. The V and J ends lost 7 bases and 1 base respectively, with 7 bases between them. Germline loops: CDR1 SNHLY, CDR2 FYNNEI. There are 12 residues in the CDR3. The CDR3 coding sequence is TGTGCCAGCAAACGGTGGAACACTGAAGCTTTCTTT. It codes for CASKRWNTEAFF.

Of note for this clonotype: In this CDR3 the conserved last residue, phenylalanine or tryptophan, is missing, so a read error is likely. The limits of the CDR3 on the DNA are not certain, so only TCRdb's listed CDR3 is given. The chain uses TRBV7-8 and TRBJ2-3; TRBD2 is taken as the D call from the table, unchecked against the DNA. The CDR3 contains 15 residues when both ends are counted. Germline V gene data show CDR1 as SGHVS and CDR2 as FQNEAQ. CDR3 sequence: CASSLSRGRYDTQFG.

This clonotype appeared a few times. The conserved phenylalanine or tryptophan is not found at the CDR3 terminus, so this likely reflects a read error. J is TRBJ2-3 and V is TRBV2; the D gene could be TRBD1 or TRBD2 (5 bases each). The CDR3 spans 13 residues. Trimming cost V 8 bases and J 4 bases, with 13 bases left between them. Germline CDR1 reads SNHLY; CDR2 reads FYNNEI. CDR3 sequence reads: CASGDVGPDTQYL. The CDR3 coding sequence is TGTGCCAGCGGGGACGTGGGCCCAGATACGCAGTATCTG.

This clonotype was observed a few times. The CDR3 DNA follows: TGTGCCAGCAGTGGGGGATGGAACGAGCAGTACTTC. This codes for CASSGGWNEQYF. This chain uses TRBV25-1 with TRBJ2-7; D is ambiguous. The CDR3 spans 12 residues. The V end lost 4 bases, the J end lost 5 bases, and 9 bases lay between the germline ends. Germline-derived CDR1 and CDR2 are MGHDK and SYGVNS.

The rearrangement links TRBV7-3 to TRBJ1-2; D remains unclear. This CDR3 spans 16 amino acids. Germline CDR1 is SGHTA and CDR2 is FQGTGA. The germline V and J ends were trimmed by 3 bases and 5 bases, with 19 bases remaining between them. DNA of the CDR3: TGTGCCAGCAGCTTGGAGAGATTCGGGCTCGTATATGGCTACACCTTC. This gives the protein CASSLERFGLVYGYTF.

A note on this clonotype: Compared with germline, one end of the junction differs, possibly owing to a read error. The chain has TRBV7-8 and TRBJ1-2; perhaps TRBD1 as D (5 bases). CDR1 and CDR2 (germline): SGHVS, FQNEAQ. The CDR3 is 12 residues long. Written as DNA, the CDR3 is TGTGCCAGCAGCTCAGGGTCCTATGGCTACGCCTTC. Amino acids: CASSSGSYGYAF.

The chain has TRBV7-3 and TRBJ2-7; D tentatively fits TRBD1 or TRBD2 (6 bases each). The CDR3 has 15 amino acids. Germline V CDR1 and CDR2: SGHTA, FQGTGA. Trimming cost V 3 bases and J 7 bases, with 19 bases left between them. CDR3 protein: CASSLGGCADYEQYV. For the CDR3, the DNA is TGTGCCAGCAGCTTGGGGGGCTGCGCCGACTATGAGCAGTACGTC.

The J gene is TRBJ2-3, the V gene TRBV3-1, with 9 positions matching TRBD2. The V gene's germline CDR1 is LGHDT and CDR2 YNNKEL (reference sequence). V shed 4 bases and J 3 bases; nucleotides not matched to a gene: 17. This CDR3 has 19 residues. CDR3 amino acids: CASSPPRNGIAGETDTQYF. Written as DNA, the CDR3 is TGTGCCAGCAGCCCCCCCCGGAATGGGATAGCGGGAGAGACAGATACGCAGTATTTT.

In its sample, this clonotype was seen a few times. The chain combines TRBV15 with TRBJ1-6; TRBD1 matches at 8 bases. V was clipped by 5 bases and J by 10 bases; unmatched bases: 7. CDR3 length equals 14 residues. Germline CDR1 LNHNV, CDR2 YYDKDF (reference sequence). CDR3 loop: CATSGRTGLSPLHF. The CDR3 DNA sequence: TGTGCCACCAGCGGACGGACAGGGCTCTCACCCCTCCACTTT.

Turning to this clonotype: One end of the junction is discordant with germline, which a read error may explain. This chain links TRBV2 with TRBJ2-5, with D possibly matching TRBD2 (6 bases). The CDR3 has 14 amino acids. Per the germline V gene, CDR1 is SNHLY and CDR2 is FYNNEI. The CDR3 coding sequence is TGTGCCACCAGTGATGGGGGGATGCAAGAGACCCAGTACTTC. Residues: CATSDGGMQETQYF.

The chain carries TRBV20-1 and TRBJ2-7; possibly TRBD2 for D (6 bases). The CDR3 has 14 amino acids. CDR1 DFQATT and CDR2 SNEGSKA come from the germline V gene (reference sequence). Trimming took off 3 bases at V and 3 bases at J, with 15 bases between the two ends. In nucleotides, the CDR3 is TGCAGTGCTAGGGTCGAGGACTATGACTACGAGCAGTACTTC. Its protein product is CSARVEDYDYEQYF.

Worth noting for this clonotype: The CDR3 end shows no conserved phenylalanine or tryptophan, and so a read error is likely. The DNA is omitted, as the CDR3 cannot be located on it reliably, and the CDR3 follows TCRdb's listing. The chain links TRBV7-9 to TRBJ2-5; the table calls TRBD2, which could not be checked here. Germline CDR1 SEHNR, CDR2 FQNEAQ (reference sequence). The CDR3 region is 14 residues in length, termini included. This CDR3 is CAGSIQRSGGSDEL.

About this clonotype: A read error may account for a junction end that differs from germline. The chain joins TRBV19 to TRBJ2-3; D gene unclear. The CDR3 is made up of 14 amino acids. Germline V gives CDR1 LNHDA, CDR2 SQIVND (reference sequence). The CDR3 loop reads CASSIGQGPDAQYF. DNA for the CDR3: TGTGCCAGCAGTATAGGCCAAGGGCCCGACGCGCAGTATTTT.

Worth noting for this clonotype: At one boundary the junction diverges from the germline segment, which might be a read error. V usage is TRBV7-6 and J usage is TRBJ2-6, with D perhaps matching TRBD1 (5 bases). From germline, CDR1 is SGHVS and CDR2 FNYEAQ. This CDR3 has 16 amino acids. CDR3 loop: CASSLAPTDTDNFLTF. CDR3 DNA sequence: TGTGCCAGCAGCTTAGCGCCCACAGACACGGACAACTTCCTGACTTTC. The full variable domain, with the rest looked up from reference TRBV7-6 and TRBJ2-6, is GAGVSQSPRYKVTKRGQDVALRCDPISGHVSLYWYRQALGQGPEFLTYFNYEAQQDKSGLPNDRFSAERPEGSISTLTIQRTEQRDSAMYRCASSLAPTDTDNFLTFGAGSRLTVL.

This chain links TRBV19 with TRBJ1-1; D uncertain. The V end was cut by 3 bases, the J end by 4 bases, with 12 bases between. Per germline, CDR1 LNHDA and CDR2 SQIVND (reference sequence). This CDR3 region has 14 residues. The CDR3 sequence is CASSISRSSTEAFF. CDR3 sequence (DNA): TGTGCCAGTAGTATCAGCAGATCCTCCACTGAAGCTTTCTTT.